Listed below are T cell receptor beta chains from one sample, sequenced in a study of blood T cell repertoires in COVID-19. The repertoire was sequenced with immunoSEQ multiplex PCR; TCRdb's copy has only in-frame clones and lacks some. The table has 150,000 to 200,000 clones, roughly 90% seen once; the top ten hold about 2.8%. Material: peripheral blood. These receptors were obtained from a man between 60 and 75 years old with acute or convalescent COVID-19. Both conserved end residues are part of each CDR3. The order of the fields is V gene, J gene, clone size, D gene, CDR3 protein, CDR3 DNA. D genes are given only for firm matches. A row's size may be missing; if present it is once, few, many or a size class.

TRBV9	TRBJ2-2	few	TRBD1	CASSPGTGGSAGELFF	TGTGCCAGCAGCCCAGGGACAGGGGGCTCGGCCGGGGAGCTGTTTTTT
TRBV2	TRBJ1-5	NA	NA	CASSDWAGSNQPQHF	TGTGCCAGCAGTGACTGGGCAGGCAGCAATCAGCCCCAGCATTTT
TRBV7-2	TRBJ1-5	few	NA	CASSLARRQPQHF	TGTGCCAGCAGCTTAGCCCGTCGTCAGCCCCAGCATTTT
TRBV10-3	TRBJ2-2	NA	NA	CAIGGYSGELFF	TGTGCCATCGGCGGGTACAGCGGGGAGCTGTTTTTT
TRBV10-1	TRBJ1-5	NA	NA	CASSGGRGQRSNQPQHF	TGCGCCAGCAGTGGGGGCAGGGGCCAACGTAGCAATCAGCCCCAGCATTTT
TRBV9	TRBJ2-7	NA	NA	CASSVTGLSYEQYF	TGTGCCAGCAGCGTAACAGGGCTCTCCTACGAGCAGTACTTC
TRBV19	TRBJ1-2	NA	NA	CASSIDSRVSSYTF	TGTGCCAGTAGTATTGATAGCAGGGTTTCGAGCTACACCTTC
TRBV5-4	TRBJ2-3	once	NA	CASSWDFRTDTQYF	TGTGCCAGCAGCTGGGACTTCCGCACAGATACGCAGTATTTT
TRBV27	TRBJ1-2	NA	NA	CASSLEGSYGYTF	TGTGCCAGCAGTTTGGAGGGATCCTATGGCTACACCTTC
TRBV19	TRBJ1-5	NA	NA	CASSILAGRITRQPQHF	TGTGCCAGTAGTATTTTGGCGGGAAGAATAACCCGGCAGCCCCAGCATTTT
TRBV18	TRBJ2-4	NA	NA	CASSRRTVAKNIQYF	TGTGCCAGCTCACGTCGGACAGTAGCCAAAAACATTCAGTACTTC
TRBV7-2	TRBJ2-1	once	TRBD2	CASSFGTRGNNEQFF	TGTGCCAGCAGCTTCGGGACTAGGGGAAACAATGAGCAGTTCTTC
TRBV11-2	TRBJ2-3	NA	NA	CASSLGSSDTQYF	TGTGCCAGCAGCCTGGGCTCATCAGATACGCAGTATTTT
TRBV7-2	TRBJ2-1	NA	TRBD2	CASSSTYSGGEVWGEQFF	TGTGCCAGCAGCTCCACGTACAGCGGGGGGGAGGTCTGGGGTGAGCAGTTCTTC
TRBV2	TRBJ2-3	once	NA	CASSGGTDTQYF	TGTGCCAGCAGTGGAGGCACAGATACGCAGTATTTT
TRBV6-5	TRBJ1-5	NA	NA	CASRSGSPANQPQHF	TGTGCCAGCAGGTCGGGTTCACCAGCCAATCAGCCCCAGCATTTT
TRBV6-6	TRBJ1-2	NA	NA	CASSSKTNFYGYTF	TGTGCCAGCAGTTCTAAAACGAACTTCTATGGCTACACCTTC
TRBV27	TRBJ2-7	NA	TRBD2	CASSPTSGSTYEQYF	TGTGCCAGCAGCCCTACTAGCGGGAGCACCTACGAGCAGTACTTC
TRBV6-5	TRBJ2-1	NA	NA	CASSYRGLAYNEQFF	TGTGCCAGCAGTTACAGGGGCCTAGCCTACAATGAGCAGTTCTTC
TRBV2	TRBJ2-3	NA	TRBD1	CASYEQGGWDTQYF	TGTGCCAGCTACGAACAGGGGGGCTGGGATACGCAGTATTTT
TRBV4-1	TRBJ1-5	NA	NA	CASSQGRGGRRQPQHF	TGCGCCAGCAGCCAAGGGCGTGGTGGGAGAAGGCAGCCCCAGCATTTT
TRBV29-1	TRBJ1-2	NA	NA	CSASPGSSYGYTF	TGCAGCGCATCCCCGGGATCTTCCTATGGCTACACCTTC
TRBV9	TRBJ2-1	NA	NA	CASSVASSHEQFF	TGTGCCAGCAGCGTAGCTAGCTCCCATGAGCAGTTCTTC
TRBV7-9	TRBJ2-3	once	NA	CASSSITDTQYF	TGTGCCAGCAGCTCAATCACAGATACGCAGTATTTT
TRBV18	TRBJ2-7	NA	NA	CASSPRMGAYEQYF	TGTGCCAGCTCACCTAGGATGGGAGCCTACGAGCAGTACTTC
TRBV15	TRBJ2-3	NA	NA	CATSTRSTDTQYF	TGTGCCACCAGCACCAGGAGCACAGATACGCAGTATTTT
TRBV4-1	TRBJ1-4	NA	TRBD1	CASSLTGGGKNEKLFF	TGCGCCAGCAGCCTCACTGGAGGGGGCAAGAATGAAAAACTGTTTTTT
TRBV5-1	TRBJ1-2	NA	NA	CASSLGRTANYGYTF	TGCGCCAGCAGCTTGGGAAGAACAGCCAACTATGGCTACACCTTC
TRBV2	TRBJ2-2	once	TRBD2	CASTKGLTGGTGELFF	TGTGCCAGCACCAAGGGGCTAACGGGGGGGACCGGGGAGCTGTTTTTT
TRBV10-3	TRBJ2-1	NA	NA	CAIRSDGRSGSYNEQFF	TGTGCCATCAGATCTGATGGGAGGTCCGGCTCCTACAATGAGCAGTTCTTC
TRBV7-8	TRBJ2-3	NA	TRBD2	CASSLLPRVGRGVTDTQYF	TGTGCCAGCAGCTTACTCCCCCGGGTTGGGCGGGGGGTCACAGATACGCAGTATTTT
TRBV9	TRBJ1-6	few	TRBD1	CASSVGTGGGSPLHF	TGTGCCAGCAGCGTAGGTACAGGGGGAGGCTCACCCCTCCACTTT
TRBV10-1	TRBJ2-2	NA	TRBD1	CASSTRDRGPAGELFF	TGCGCCAGCAGTACCCGGGACAGGGGGCCGGCCGGGGAGCTGTTTTTT
TRBV7-9	TRBJ1-4	NA	NA	CAGQGTGYGEKLFF	TGTGCCGGCCAAGGAACAGGGTATGGCGAAAAACTGTTTTTT
TRBV18	TRBJ2-1	NA	TRBD1	CASSSGQGNEQFF	TGTGCCAGCTCATCGGGACAGGGGAATGAGCAGTTCTTC
TRBV7-8	TRBJ2-7	NA	TRBD2	CASSLRSGETYEQYF	TGTGCCAGCAGCTTAAGAAGCGGGGAAACCTACGAGCAGTACTTC
TRBV18	TRBJ2-3	NA	TRBD2	CASSPKGLATDTQYF	TGTGCCAGCTCACCAAAGGGACTAGCCACAGATACGCAGTATTTT
TRBV19	TRBJ1-3	NA	TRBD1	CASTFRDRVNTIYF	TGTGCCAGTACTTTCCGGGACAGGGTAAACACCATATATTTT
TRBV19	TRBJ1-1	NA	NA	CASSVATNTEAFF	TGTGCCAGTAGTGTCGCTACGAACACTGAAGCTTTCTTT
TRBV6-5	TRBJ2-2	NA	TRBD1	CASSYSQGASTGELFF	TGTGCCAGCAGTTATTCACAGGGGGCGTCCACCGGGGAGCTGTTTTTT
TRBV18	TRBJ2-2	NA	TRBD1	CASSPRQGINTGELFF	TGTGCCAGCTCACCACGACAGGGGATAAACACCGGGGAGCTGTTTTTT
TRBV5-6	TRBJ1-3	NA	TRBD1	CASSFLDRAGNTIYF	TGTGCCAGCAGCTTTCTTGACAGGGCGGGAAACACCATATATTTT
TRBV6-6	TRBJ2-3	NA	NA	CASTPGTPSTDTQYF	TGTGCCAGCACTCCCGGGACACCTAGCACAGATACGCAGTATTTT
TRBV4-2	TRBJ1-2	NA	NA	CASSPPRGGSNYGYTF	TGTGCCAGCAGCCCCCCACGGGGAGGCTCTAACTATGGCTACACCTTC